These 27 T cell receptor beta chains originate from one sample sequenced in a study of blood T cell repertoires in COVID-19. TCRdb's copy holds only in-frame clones and misses some; the assay was immunoSEQ multiplex PCR. The sample shows over 45,000 clones, 80% to 90% of them seen only once. The specimen sequenced was peripheral blood. These receptor sequences come from a human donor in a cohort sampled during active COVID-19.

This clone occurred a few times. The genes are TRBV6-5 and TRBJ1-2, with unresolved D. Germline CDR1 is MNHEY and CDR2 is SVGAGI. Trimming left V 6 bases short and J 8 bases short, with 22 bases between. This CDR3 is built from 15 residues. The CDR3 region is CASRPGLFSTGGYTF. The DNA of the CDR3 is TGTGCCAGCAGGCCGGGCCTATTCTCGACGGGGGGCTACACCTTC.

The rearrangement uses TRBV7-3 and TRBJ1-5; TRBD1 is a possible D gene (6 bases). V was shortened by 4 bases and J by 0 bases, with 16 bases between the two germline ends. The CDR3 has 17 residues. The germline gives CDR1 SGHTA, CDR2 FQGTGA. The CDR3 is CASSYWTASNSNQPQHF. CDR3 DNA sequence: TGTGCCAGCAGCTATTGGACAGCCTCTAATAGCAATCAGCCCCAGCATTTT.

This clone was observed a handful of times. CDR3 in amino acids: CAPPGTRDTIYF. The DNA for the CDR3 is TGCGCTCCCCCGGGGACTCGGGACACCATATATTTT. The V call is TRBV5-1, the J call TRBJ1-3; D possibly corresponds to TRBD1 (5 bases). The length of the CDR3 is 12 residues. Germline V gene lookup returns CDR1 SGHRS and CDR2 YFSETQ.

The genes are TRBV24-1 and TRBJ2-1, with TRBD1 matching over 8 bases. The CDR3 is made up of 13 amino acids. CDR1 and CDR2 from the germline V gene are KGHDR and SFDVKD. V shed 5 bases, J shed 9 bases, and the junction held 5 bases outside the gene matches. This CDR3 reads CATSGDRIGEQFF. In nucleotides, the CDR3 is TGTGCCACCAGTGGGGACAGGATTGGTGAGCAGTTCTTC.

V usage is TRBV7-8 and J usage is TRBJ2-5; D is unresolved. The CDR3 extends over 12 amino acids. Germline values: CDR1 SGHVS, CDR2 FQNEAQ. V gave up 5 bases and J gave up 2 bases, with 6 bases separating them. The CDR3 loop reads CASSRLQETQYF. The CDR3 DNA reads TGTGCCAGCAGCCGCCTACAAGAGACCCAGTACTTC.

The V call is TRBV5-1, the J call TRBJ2-3, with 8 bases identical to TRBD2. The CDR3 is 16 amino acids. Losses at the gene ends were 0 bases for V and 4 bases for J; bases not matched to a gene: 7. Germline-derived CDR1 and CDR2 are SGHRS and YFSETQ. CDR3 sequence: CASSLEWAGGPDTQYF. In DNA, the CDR3 is TGCGCCAGCAGCTTGGAATGGGCGGGGGGCCCAGATACGCAGTATTTT.

In its sample, this clone was seen a few times. DNA of the CDR3: TGCAGCGTCCAGGGACAGGGGGCCTACGAGCAGTACTTC. Protein sequence: CSVQGQGAYEQYF. V and J are TRBV29-1 and TRBJ2-7; 11 bases align to TRBD1. There are 13 residues in the CDR3. Germline CDR1 reads SQVTM; CDR2 reads ANQGSEA. V was pared by 6 bases and J by 2 bases, with 3 bases of the junction left unmatched.

CDR3 coding DNA: TGTGCCAGCGACAGGATGAACACTGAAGCTTTCTTT. Translating gives CASDRMNTEAFF. The chain employs TRBV13 and TRBJ1-1, with D maybe TRBD1 (6 bases). Trimming removed 8 bases at V and 0 bases at J, with 7 bases between. CDR1 and CDR2 (germline): PRHDT, FYEKMQ (reference sequence). This CDR3 is 12 amino acids long.

The chain carries TRBV21-1 and TRBJ2-7; the D segment call TRBD1 is taken from the table without a DNA check. TRBV21-1 is given as a pseudogene. The CDR3 is 14 amino acids. CDR3 amino acids: CASNRADRGYEQYF. The DNA of the CDR3 is TGTGCCAGCAACCGTGCGGACAGGGGCTACGAGCAGTACTTC.

The chain couples TRBV3-1 (or the pseudogene TRBV3-2) to TRBJ2-7; D is uncertain. The CDR3 consists of 14 residues. Germline CDR1 and CDR2: LGHDT and YNNKEL (reference sequence). Trimming removed 1 base at V and 6 bases at J, with 13 bases between. This CDR3 reads CASSQVHVFGEQYF. The CDR3 nucleotides are TGTGCCAGCAGCCAAGTCCATGTATTCGGCGAGCAGTACTTC.

The chain combines TRBV6-5 with TRBJ1-6, with D possibly being TRBD1 (5 bases). The V end was cut by 11 bases, the J end by 5 bases, with 19 bases between. The germline CDR1 and CDR2 sequences are MNHEY and SVGAGI. The CDR3 length is 15 residues. CDR3 coding DNA: TGTGCCTGGGTAAGAGGCAGGGTCCATAATTCACCCCTCCACTTT. Amino acid sequence: CAWVRGRVHNSPLHF.

This chain connects TRBV5-1 to TRBJ1-1; D is unresolved. V was trimmed by 5 bases and J by 1 base, leaving 15 bases between them. The germline V gene encodes CDR1 SGHRS and CDR2 YFSETQ. This CDR3 is built from 15 residues. The CDR3, as DNA: TGCGCCAGCAGTTATGAAACGACGGGGAACACTGAAGCTTTCTTT. Protein sequence: CASSYETTGNTEAFF.

The chain couples TRBV5-1 to TRBJ2-7, with D hard to call. This CDR3 is 14 amino acids long. The germline V gene encodes CDR1 SGHRS and CDR2 YFSETQ. With 4 bases removed from V and 1 base from J, the gap between germline ends came to 12 bases. The CDR3 DNA sequence: TGCGCCAGCAGCGTGAGGTCCAATTCCTACGAGCAGTACTTC. This sequence encodes CASSVRSNSYEQYF.

V is TRBV19 and J is TRBJ1-2, with 7 bases identical to TRBD1. This CDR3 is 18 amino acids long. Per the germline V gene, CDR1 is LNHDA and CDR2 is SQIVND (reference sequence). Unmatched junction bases numbered 18, after V lost 4 bases and J lost 4 bases. CDR3 sequence (DNA): TGTGCCAGTAGTAGGGGTTCCGGGACAGACGAATACTTCTATGGCTACACCTTC. Translating gives CASSRGSGTDEYFYGYTF.

V gene TRBV5-6 combines with J gene TRBJ2-7; no firm D call. CDR3 length: 13 residues. The V and J ends lost 0 bases and 3 bases respectively, with 7 bases between them. CDR1 SGHDT and CDR2 YYEEEE come from the germline V gene. CDR3 loop: CASSLASSYEQYF. Here the CDR3 DNA reads TGTGCCAGCAGCTTGGCGTCCAGCTACGAGCAGTACTTC.

This sequence joins TRBV10-3 and TRBJ1-3; D is perhaps TRBD1 (5 bases). Germline V gene sequence: CDR1 ENHRY, CDR2 SYGVKD. Trimming took off 2 bases at V and 0 bases at J, with 8 bases between the two ends. The CDR3 runs 15 residues. The CDR3 is CAISEGGGSGNTIYF. CDR3 nucleotide sequence: TGTGCCATCAGTGAGGGGGGGGGCTCTGGAAACACCATATATTTT.

This clone was detected a few times. V and J are TRBV6-4 and TRBJ1-6; 7 bases fit TRBD1. The CDR3 runs to 13 residues. V lost 5 bases, J lost 10 bases, and 5 bases stayed unmatched. Germline V gene data show CDR1 as MRHNA and CDR2 as SNTAGT. The CDR3 bases are TGTGCCAGCAGTACCAGGACAGGATCACCCCTCCACTTT. Encoded protein: CASSTRTGSPLHF.

This clone has ten or more counts. The V call is TRBV4-1, the J call TRBJ2-1; 7 bases are shared with TRBD2. V gave up 3 bases and J gave up 4 bases; unmatched junction bases: 12. CDR1 MGHRA and CDR2 YSYEKL come from the germline V gene. The CDR3 runs to 17 residues. CDR3 loop: CASSHSRDGGSYNEQFF. For the CDR3, the DNA is TGCGCCAGCAGCCACTCCCGTGACGGGGGGTCGTACAATGAGCAGTTCTTC.

The chain employs TRBV24-1 and TRBJ1-4; D not resolved. Germline loops: CDR1 KGHDR, CDR2 SFDVKD. The V end lost 3 bases, the J end lost 10 bases, and 11 bases lay between the germline ends. CDR3 length: 13 residues. This CDR3 is CATSDETSGKLFF. DNA of the CDR3: TGTGCCACCAGTGATGAAACCTCAGGAAAACTGTTTTTT.

The V gene is TRBV5-1, the J gene TRBJ2-5; 9 bases match TRBD2. The CDR3 runs to 14 residues. The germline V gene encodes CDR1 SGHRS and CDR2 YFSETQ. V shed 2 bases, J shed 3 bases, and the junction held 2 bases outside the gene matches. The CDR3 DNA is TGCGCCAGCAGCTTAGCGGGGGGTGAAGAGACCCAGTACTTC. As protein: CASSLAGGEETQYF.

This clone has more than one count but fewer than ten. The V and J genes are TRBV19 and TRBJ1-5; unclear D gene. The CDR3 covers 12 residues. Germline lookup yields CDR1 LNHDA and CDR2 SQIVND (reference sequence). V lost 6 bases, J lost 6 bases, and 9 bases lay in between. The CDR3 reads CASRIGSQPQHF. CDR3 nucleotide sequence: TGTGCCAGTAGGATTGGCAGTCAGCCCCAGCATTTT. The full variable domain, its missing parts supplied by reference TRBV19 and TRBJ1-5, is DGGITQSPKYLFRKEGQNVTLSCEQNLNHDAMYWYRQDPGQGLRLIYYSQIVNDFQKGDIAEGYSVSREKKESFPLTVTSAQKNPTAFYLCASRIGSQPQHFGDGTRLSIL.

The rearrangement joins TRBV18 to TRBJ2-3, with D perhaps matching TRBD2 (5 bases). Trimming removed 1 base from V and 0 bases from J, with 11 bases in between. The CDR3 runs 16 residues. From germline, CDR1 is KGHSH and CDR2 LQKENI. The DNA of the CDR3 is TGTGCCAGCTCACCACGAAGCGGTTCTAGCACAGATACGCAGTATTTT. Protein sequence: CASSPRSGSSTDTQYF.

The rearrangement uses TRBV10-3 and TRBJ1-5; TRBD1 aligns across 11 bases. The CDR3 length is 15 residues. Germline values: CDR1 ENHRY, CDR2 SYGVKD. The J segment lost 3 bases and the V segment lost 6 bases, leaving 4 bases of the junction unmatched. The CDR3 reads CAISSGQGANQPQHF. The CDR3 DNA is TGTGCCATCAGCTCTGGACAGGGGGCCAATCAGCCCCAGCATTTT.

This chain's CDR3 is CASQPRKNSPLHF. Written as DNA, the CDR3 is TGTGCCAGCCAACCCAGAAAGAATTCACCCCTCCACTTT. This sequence joins TRBV12-3 or TRBV12-4 and TRBJ1-6; D gene ambiguous. V was pared by 8 bases and J by 7 bases, with 12 bases between. The CDR3 contains 13 residues.

The CDR3 spells CATSDPLGLGRADTQYF. In DNA form, the CDR3 reads TGTGCCACCAGTGATCCCCTGGGACTAGGTCGCGCAGATACGCAGTATTTT. The V and J genes are TRBV24-1 and TRBJ2-3; 8 positions agree with TRBD2. Germline CDR1 KGHDR, CDR2 SFDVKD. The CDR3 runs 17 residues. The ends lost 3 bases at V and 4 bases at J; junction bases unmatched: 11.

The rearrangement joins TRBV2 to TRBJ1-5; unclear D gene. The CDR3 covers 14 residues. The germline CDR1 and CDR2 sequences are SNHLY and FYNNEI. With 6 bases removed from V and 6 bases from J, the gap between germline ends came to 15 bases. As DNA, the CDR3 is TGTGCCAGCAGAAGGGAGGGCCCACCTCAGCCCCAGCATTTT. It codes for CASRREGPPQPQHF. Together with reference TRBV2 and TRBJ1-5, the CDR3 gives the full variable domain: EPEVTQTPSHQVTQMGQEVILRCVPISNHLYFYWYRQILGQKVEFLVSFYNNEISEKSEIFDDQFSVERPDGSNFTLKIRSTKLEDSAMYFCASRREGPPQPQHFGDGTRLSIL.

This clone was counted between two and nine times. This chain links TRBV12-5 with TRBJ2-1, with TRBD2 identical over 9 bases. Germline values: CDR1 LGHNT, CDR2 FRNRAP. The CDR3 runs to 15 residues. With 0 bases clipped from V and 8 bases from J, the junction kept 5 bases outside the gene matches. The CDR3 DNA follows: TGTGCTAGTGGTTTGGTAGAACTAGCGGGCGATGAGCAGTTCTTC. Its translation: CASGLVELAGDEQFF. Full variable domain (missing parts from reference TRBV12-5 and TRBJ2-1): DARVTQTPRHKVTEMGQEVTMRCQPILGHNTVFWYRQTMMQGLELLAYFRNRAPLDDSGMPKDRFSAEMPDATLATLKIQPSEPRDSAVYFCASGLVELAGDEQFFGPGTRLTVL.